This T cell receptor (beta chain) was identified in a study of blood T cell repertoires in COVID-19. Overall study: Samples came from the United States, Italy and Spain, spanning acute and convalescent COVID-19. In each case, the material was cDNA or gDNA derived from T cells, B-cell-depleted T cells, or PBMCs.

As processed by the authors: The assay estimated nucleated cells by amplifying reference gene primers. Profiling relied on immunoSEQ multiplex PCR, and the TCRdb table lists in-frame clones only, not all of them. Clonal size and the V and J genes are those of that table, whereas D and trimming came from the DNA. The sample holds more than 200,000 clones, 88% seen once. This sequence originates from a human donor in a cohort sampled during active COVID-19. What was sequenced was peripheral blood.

This CDR3 is CAISEIAPHSVIFPRGYTF. In nucleotides, the CDR3 is TGTGCCATCAGTGAAATCGCCCCGCATTCGGTGATTTTTCCTCGGGGCTACACCTTC. The V call is TRBV10-3, the J call TRBJ1-2; D uncertain. In germline, CDR1 is ENHRY, CDR2 SYGVKD. Trimming took 3 bases from V and 8 from J, leaving 31 bases between them. The CDR3 covers 19 residues.